One TCR beta chain is described in this entry. The antigen remains undetermined. Sequencing was performed with immunoSEQ multiplex PCR; in TCRdb, only in-frame clones are kept and a portion is missing. The sample has around 100,000 clones; about 85% are singletons. The sample belongs to a study of T cell responses to AZD1222 COVID-19 vaccine. The study's findings and limits: The study reported that nearly half of spike-specific TCRs target unmutated variant regions. Donors were largely white British and mainly female; clonal diversity was possibly underestimated. Spike-specific TCR breadth rose after two AZD1222 doses, and depth rose as well.

Second-dose timings of about 4 or about 12 weeks were pooled. The CDR3 runs 11 residues. Germline lookup yields CDR1 LGHNT and CDR2 FRNRAP. Trimming pared 9 bases from V and 4 bases from J, leaving 7 bases between. This chain connects TRBV12-5 to TRBJ1-5; no firm D call. Specimen: peripheral blood, collected 28 days after the second AZD1222 dose. This TCR was sampled from an adult who received the AZD1222 COVID-19 vaccine. CDR3 DNA sequence: TGTGCTAGATTTCCGAATCAGCCCCAGCATTTT. Protein sequence: CARFPNQPQHF.